Listed here are 16 T cell receptor beta chains from one sample, sequenced in a study of blood T cell repertoires in COVID-19. Clones were sequenced by immunoSEQ multiplex PCR, and TCRdb holds only the in-frame ones, with some missing. This sample has some 95,000 clones, with about 88% found just once. Sequencing was carried out using peripheral blood. These receptors were collected from an elderly man with active or convalescent COVID-19.

V is TRBV14 and J is TRBJ2-1; 8 bases map to TRBD2. Trimming took 1 base from V and 4 from J; bases not matched to a gene: 3. In germline, CDR1 is SGHDN, CDR2 FVKESK. This CDR3 has 15 amino acids. The CDR3 loop is CASSQGTSRYNEQFF. In DNA, the CDR3 is TGTGCCAGCAGCCAAGGGACTAGCAGATACAATGAGCAGTTCTTC. Together with reference TRBV14 and TRBJ2-1, the CDR3 gives the full variable domain: EAGVTQFPSHSVIEKGQTVTLRCDPISGHDNLYWYRRVMGKEIKFLLHFVKESKQDESGMPNNRFLAERTGGTYSTLKVQPAELEDSGVYFCASSQGTSRYNEQFFGPGTRLTVL.

This chain uses TRBV5-6 with TRBJ1-3; TRBD1 might be the D (5 bases). The V gene lost 0 bases and the J gene lost 2 bases, with 9 bases spanning the gap. CDR3 size: 15 residues. Per the germline V gene, CDR1 is SGHDT and CDR2 is YYEEEE. CDR3 sequence (DNA): TGTGCCAGCAGCTTGGCAGGGTCACCTGGAAACACCATATATTTT. Translation: CASSLAGSPGNTIYF.

This clone was recorded once. The genes are TRBV29-1 and TRBJ2-7; D unclear. CDR3 length equals 12 residues. Trimming took 5 bases from V and 1 from J, leaving 9 bases between them. Germline CDR1 is SQVTM and CDR2 is ANQGSEA. The CDR3 region is CSVRTESYEQYF. The DNA of the CDR3 is TGCAGCGTTAGAACAGAATCCTACGAGCAGTACTTC.

This rearrangement joins TRBV9 to TRBJ1-6; 8 bases line up with TRBD1. The CDR3 covers 16 residues. Losses at the gene ends were 4 bases for V and 5 bases for J; bases not matched to a gene: 8. In germline, CDR1 is SGDLS, CDR2 YYNGEE. CDR3 region: CASSLMSTGDNSPLHF. DNA for the CDR3: TGTGCCAGCAGCTTAATGTCGACAGGGGATAATTCACCCCTCCACTTT.

The chain uses TRBV4-2 and TRBJ1-3, with unresolved D. Per germline, CDR1 LGHNA and CDR2 YNFKEQ. The CDR3 has 16 amino acids. Trimming cost V 0 bases and J 0 bases, with 9 bases left between them. CDR3 in amino acids: CASSQDFSRSGNTIYF. DNA for the CDR3: TGTGCCAGCAGCCAAGATTTTAGCCGCTCTGGAAACACCATATATTTT.

The genes are TRBV10-3 and TRBJ1-1; D remains ambiguous. V was trimmed by 3 bases and J by 1 base, leaving 12 bases between them. CDR3 length: 15 residues. Germline-derived CDR1 and CDR2 are ENHRY and SYGVKD. CDR3 region: CAISDRNSENTEAFF. The DNA of the CDR3 is TGTGCCATCAGTGACAGAAATTCAGAGAACACTGAAGCTTTCTTT.

V gene TRBV9 combines with J gene TRBJ1-5; TRBD1 aligns across 8 bases. Trimming at V came to 4 bases and at J to 5 bases, leaving 5 bases not matched to a gene. This CDR3 region has 14 residues. Per the germline V gene, CDR1 is SGDLS and CDR2 is YYNGEE. The CDR3 protein is CASSPDRGDQPQHF. CDR3 DNA: TGTGCCAGCAGCCCAGACAGGGGCGATCAGCCCCAGCATTTT.

This chain links TRBV6-5 with TRBJ1-5; 9 positions match TRBD1. In germline, CDR1 is MNHEY, CDR2 SVGAGI. V shed 3 bases, J shed 4 bases, and the junction held 4 bases outside the gene matches. CDR3 length equals 15 residues. The CDR3 DNA follows: TGTGCCAGCAGTTATGACAGGGGGGGGAATCAGCCCCAGCATTTT. Protein product: CASSYDRGGNQPQHF.

The V gene is TRBV7-9, the J gene TRBJ2-3; the match to TRBD2 covers 9 bases. V gave up 0 bases and J gave up 4 bases; unmatched junction bases: 5. This CDR3 region has 16 residues. CDR1 SEHNR and CDR2 FQNEAQ come from the germline V gene (reference sequence). The CDR3 spells CASSLATSGPSDTQYF. The DNA for the CDR3 is TGTGCCAGCAGCTTAGCGACTAGCGGACCATCAGATACGCAGTATTTT. The full variable domain, rest sourced from reference TRBV7-9 and TRBJ2-3, is DTGVSQNPRHKITKRGQNVTFRCDPISEHNRLYWYRQTLGQGPEFLTYFQNEAQLEKSRLLSDRFSAERPKGSFSTLEIQRTEQGDSAMYLCASSLATSGPSDTQYFGPGTRLTVL.

The V call is TRBV19, the J call TRBJ2-1; tentatively, D is TRBD2 (5 bases). Germline loops: CDR1 LNHDA, CDR2 SQIVND (reference sequence). V was trimmed by 1 base and J by 3 bases, leaving 7 bases between them. This CDR3 has 14 residues. CDR3 bases: TGTGCCAGTAGTATAGCCGGGGTCTACAATGAGCAGTTCTTC. Its translation is CASSIAGVYNEQFF.

This clone was observed once. This rearrangement joins TRBV27 to TRBJ2-1; 13 bases line up with TRBD2. The CDR3 runs 17 residues. Germline V gene lookup returns CDR1 MNHEY and CDR2 SMNVEV (reference sequence). The V and J ends lost 7 bases and 0 bases, in that order; junction bases with no gene match: 6. The CDR3 region has the DNA TGTGCCAGCAAGGGACTAGCGGGGACTAGCTCCTACAATGAGCAGTTCTTC. Translation: CASKGLAGTSSYNEQFF.

The gene calls are TRBV11-1 and TRBJ2-2; weak D call: TRBD1 (6 bases). V lost 5 bases, J lost 2 bases, and 9 bases lay in between. Germline V CDR1 and CDR2: SGHAT, FQDESV (reference sequence). There are 14 residues in the CDR3. The CDR3 sequence is CASSTGTNTGELFF. The CDR3 nucleotides read TGTGCCAGCAGCACCGGGACAAACACCGGGGAGCTGTTTTTT.

This clone was observed a single time. The chain is built from TRBV5-4 and TRBJ2-7, with D perhaps TRBD1 (6 bases). CDR3 length equals 14 residues. CDR1 is SGHNT and CDR2 is YYREEE in the germline V gene (reference sequence). V dropped 0 bases and J dropped 5 bases, with 12 bases sitting between them. The CDR3 coding sequence is TGTGCCAGCAGCTTGGACAGGGTGATCAACGAGCAGTACTTC. Amino acids: CASSLDRVINEQYF.

This clone was observed a few times. V gene TRBV19 combines with J gene TRBJ1-2, with D tentatively TRBD1 (5 bases). This CDR3 is 13 amino acids long. V lost 6 bases and J 0 bases, leaving 8 bases between the germline ends. Per the germline V gene, CDR1 is LNHDA and CDR2 is SQIVND (reference sequence). CDR3 nucleotide sequence: TGTGCCAGTAGGGACACCGCTAACTATGGCTACACCTTC. This gives the protein CASRDTANYGYTF.

The chain has TRBV5-4 and TRBJ2-1; 16 nucleotides align to TRBD2. Germline CDR1 and CDR2: SGHNT and YYREEE (reference sequence). This CDR3 spans 13 amino acids. The J segment lost 7 bases and the V segment lost 10 bases, leaving 2 bases of the junction unmatched. The DNA for the CDR3 is TGTGCCGCGGGACTAGCGGGAGGGAATGAGCAGTTCTTC. Amino acid sequence: CAAGLAGGNEQFF.

The chain links TRBV28 to TRBJ1-6, with D maybe TRBD1 (6 bases). This CDR3 is 13 amino acids long. Germline V gene lookup returns CDR1 MDHEN and CDR2 SYDVKM. Trimming removed 8 bases at V and 10 bases at J, with 15 bases between. CDR3 in amino acids: CASWDISGSPLHF. The CDR3 nucleotides read TGTGCCAGCTGGGACATCTCAGGGTCACCCCTCCACTTT.